The sequence of this T cell receptor beta chain was determined in a study of cytomegalovirus exposure and HLA in healthy donors. PCR primers comprised 60 Vbeta and 13 Jbeta primers. Methods used by the authors: Later analysis identified some 80 million unique TCR beta chains, some 10 million shared. The method was immunoSEQ multiplex PCR; TCRdb's version includes in-frame clones alone and lacks a portion of them. V and J calls and clone size are those listed in that table; D and trimming were worked out from the DNA. This sample has 130,000 or so clones; roughly 70% occur once, and the top ten carry over 5%. Though nominally healthy at sampling, donors likely had unrecorded immune exposures. Study-wide points: In most subjects, TCR beta sequences reportedly gave accurate predictions of HLA-A and HLA-B alleles. The authors listed over 150 TCR beta chains as cytomegalovirus-associated.

To note about this clone: Its specificity is unknown.

The sequenced sample consisted of PBMCs. The TCR sequence derives from a man aged 40-49 years in good health and CMV-seropositive.

The CDR3: CSVSVSGNTIYF. Written as DNA, the CDR3 is TGCAGCGTCAGCGTCTCTGGAAACACCATATATTTT. The chain joins TRBV29-1 to TRBJ1-3; D is unclear. Trimming stripped 6 bases from V and 0 bases from J, with 6 bases between. There are 12 residues in the CDR3. CDR1 is SQVTM and CDR2 is ANQGSEA in the germline V gene. Using reference TRBV29-1 and TRBJ1-3 for the parts outside the CDR3, the full variable domain is SAVISQKPSRDICQRGTSLTIQCQVDSQVTMMFWYRQQPGQSLTLIATANQGSEATYESGFVIDKFPISRPNLTFSTLTVSNMSPEDSSIYLCSVSVSGNTIYFGEGSWLTVV.